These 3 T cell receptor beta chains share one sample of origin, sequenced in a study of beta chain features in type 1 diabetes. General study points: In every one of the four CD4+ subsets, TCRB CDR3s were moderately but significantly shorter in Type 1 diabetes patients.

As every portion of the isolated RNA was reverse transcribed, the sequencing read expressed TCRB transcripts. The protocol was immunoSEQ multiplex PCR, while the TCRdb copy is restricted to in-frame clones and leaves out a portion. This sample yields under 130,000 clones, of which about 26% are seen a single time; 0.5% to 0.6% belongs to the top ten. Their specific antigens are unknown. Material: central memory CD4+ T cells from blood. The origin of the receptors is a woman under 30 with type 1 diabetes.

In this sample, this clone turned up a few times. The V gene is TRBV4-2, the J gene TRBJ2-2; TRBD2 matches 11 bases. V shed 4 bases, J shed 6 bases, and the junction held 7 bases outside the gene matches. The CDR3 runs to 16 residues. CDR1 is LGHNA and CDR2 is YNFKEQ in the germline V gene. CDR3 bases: TGTGCCAGCAGCCCTTTAGCGGGAGGGCCCCCCGGGGAGCTGTTTTTT. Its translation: CASSPLAGGPPGELFF.

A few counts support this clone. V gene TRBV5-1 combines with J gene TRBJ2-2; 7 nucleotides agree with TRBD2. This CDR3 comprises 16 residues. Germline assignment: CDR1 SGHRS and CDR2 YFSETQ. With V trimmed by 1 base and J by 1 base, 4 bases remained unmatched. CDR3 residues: CASSLRAGVNTGELFF. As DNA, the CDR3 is TGCGCCAGCAGCTTGCGGGCGGGAGTGAACACCGGGGAGCTGTTTTTT. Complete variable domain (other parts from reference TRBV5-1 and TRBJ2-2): KAGVTQTPRYLIKTRGQQVTLSCSPISGHRSVSWYQQTPGQGLQFLFEYFSETQRNKGNFPGRFSGRQFSNSRSEMNVSTLELGDSALYLCASSLRAGVNTGELFFGEGSRLTVL.

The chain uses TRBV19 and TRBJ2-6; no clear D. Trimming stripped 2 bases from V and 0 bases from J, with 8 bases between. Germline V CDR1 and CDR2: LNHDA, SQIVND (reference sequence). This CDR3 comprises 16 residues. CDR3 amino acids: CASSIIWSSGANVLTF. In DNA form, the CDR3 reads TGTGCCAGTAGTATAATTTGGAGCTCTGGGGCCAACGTCCTGACTTTC. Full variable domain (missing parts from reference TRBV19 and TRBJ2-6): DGGITQSPKYLFRKEGQNVTLSCEQNLNHDAMYWYRQDPGQGLRLIYYSQIVNDFQKGDIAEGYSVSREKKESFPLTVTSAQKNPTAFYLCASSIIWSSGANVLTFGAGSRLTVL.